The sequence of this TCR beta chain was determined in a study of cytomegalovirus exposure and HLA in healthy donors. About the study: Earlier findings included 100 million to 130 million unique TCR beta sequences obtained from 150 million to 200 million T cells.

V shed 2 bases and J 7 bases; nucleotides not matched to a gene: 6. This CDR3 region has 15 residues. CDR1 MNHEY and CDR2 SMNVEV come from the germline V gene (reference sequence). In the PCR, 60 Vbeta and 13 Jbeta primers were used. Method: immunoSEQ multiplex PCR; TCRdb's copy keeps in-frame clones and lacks some. Here the sample spans about 120,000 clones, approximately 8% being singletons. Study-wide findings and caveats: Cytomegalovirus-associated TCR beta chains were listed, numbering around 150. Indistinguishability led to the exclusion of some V segments, TRBV6-2 and TRBV6-3 included.

This clone appeared a few times. Its antigen remains unknown. The clonotype originates from a woman aged 40 to 50 in good health and CMV-seropositive. Sequenced sample: PBMCs. The rearrangement joins TRBV27 to TRBJ1-5; TRBD1 matches at 9 bases. The CDR3: CASSLGTGSKQPQHF. In DNA, the CDR3 is TGTGCCAGCAGTTTAGGGACAGGGTCAAAACAGCCCCAGCATTTT.